Below, one T cell receptor beta chain is given with its context. Its antigen remains unknown. Sequence at one end of the junction differs from germline and may be a read error. The data were taken from a study of cytomegalovirus exposure and HLA in healthy donors. Study-level points and caveats: Rarity characterized most TCR sequences, yet some public TCRs appeared in many donors. What a later analysis reportedly showed was that an Asian-associated ancestry cluster had fewer N-insertions than the approximately 700-donor mean. The HLA-A and HLA-B alleles of most subjects were reportedly predicted accurately from TCR beta sequences.

PCR employed 60 Vbeta and 13 Jbeta primers. TCRdb's copy holds only in-frame clones and misses some; the assay was immunoSEQ multiplex PCR. Altogether some 96,000 clones are present, 64% being singletons, with the ten largest covering roughly 3.2%. Germline CDR1 reads SSHAT; CDR2 reads FNYEAQ (reference sequence). CDR3 size: 20 residues. The chain couples TRBV7-7 to TRBJ1-1; TRBD1 matches at 9 bases. The TCR was taken from a man aged 55 to 70 in good health and CMV-seronegative. Sequencing was carried out using PBMCs. The CDR3 here is CASSMPGQGPPWGLNTEAFF. CDR3 nucleotides: TGTGCTAGCAGCATGCCGGGACAGGGCCCCCCGTGGGGGCTAAACACTGAAGCTTTCTTT.